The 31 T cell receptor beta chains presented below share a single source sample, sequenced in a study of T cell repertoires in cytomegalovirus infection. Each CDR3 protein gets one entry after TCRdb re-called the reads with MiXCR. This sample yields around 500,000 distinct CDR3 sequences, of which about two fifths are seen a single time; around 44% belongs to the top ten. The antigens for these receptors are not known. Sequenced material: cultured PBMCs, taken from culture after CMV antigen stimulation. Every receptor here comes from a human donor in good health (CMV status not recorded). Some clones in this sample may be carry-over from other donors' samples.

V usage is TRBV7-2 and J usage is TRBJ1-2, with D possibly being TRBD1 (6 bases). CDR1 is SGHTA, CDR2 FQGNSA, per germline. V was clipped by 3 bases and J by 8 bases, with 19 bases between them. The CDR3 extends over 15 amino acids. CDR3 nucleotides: TGTGCCAGCAGCTTGGGGGGGCAGGGGTTCCAGGGCTACACCTTC. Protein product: CASSLGGQGFQGYTF.

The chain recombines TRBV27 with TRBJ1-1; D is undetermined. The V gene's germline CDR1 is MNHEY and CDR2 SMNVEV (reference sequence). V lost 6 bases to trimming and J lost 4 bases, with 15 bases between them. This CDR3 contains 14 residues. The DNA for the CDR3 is TGTGCCAGCAGCGTAGGTGCGGTGGGCACTGAAGCTTTCTTT. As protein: CASSVGAVGTEAFF.

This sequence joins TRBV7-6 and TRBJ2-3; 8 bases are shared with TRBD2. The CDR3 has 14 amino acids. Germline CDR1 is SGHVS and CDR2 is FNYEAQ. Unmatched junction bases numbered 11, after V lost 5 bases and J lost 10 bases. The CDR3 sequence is CASSPRGGPPPQYF. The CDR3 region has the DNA TGTGCCAGCAGCCCCCGCGGGGGGCCCCCTCCGCAGTATTTT.

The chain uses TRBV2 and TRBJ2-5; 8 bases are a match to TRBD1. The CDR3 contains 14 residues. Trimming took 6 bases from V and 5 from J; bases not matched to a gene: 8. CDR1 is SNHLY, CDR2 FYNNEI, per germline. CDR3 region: CASSPDRVRETQYF. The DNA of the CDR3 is TGTGCCAGCAGCCCGGACAGGGTGAGGGAGACCCAGTACTTC. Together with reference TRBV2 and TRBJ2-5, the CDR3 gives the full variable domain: EPEVTQTPSHQVTQMGQEVILRCVPISNHLYFYWYRQILGQKVEFLVSFYNNEISEKSEIFDDQFSVERPDGSNFTLKIRSTKLEDSAMYFCASSPDRVRETQYFGPGTRLLVL.

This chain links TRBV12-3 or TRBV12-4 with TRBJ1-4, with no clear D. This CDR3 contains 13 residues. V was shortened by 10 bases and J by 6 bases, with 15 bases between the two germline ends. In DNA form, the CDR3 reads TGTGCCAACCGCCTCGAAGGCGATGAAAAACTGTTTTTT. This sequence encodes CANRLEGDEKLFF.

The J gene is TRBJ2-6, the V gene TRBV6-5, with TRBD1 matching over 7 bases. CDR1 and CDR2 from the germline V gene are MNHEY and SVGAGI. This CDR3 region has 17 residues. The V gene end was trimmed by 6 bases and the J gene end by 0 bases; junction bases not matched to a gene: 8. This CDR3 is CASRATGWISGANVLTF. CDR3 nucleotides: TGTGCCAGCAGAGCGACAGGGTGGATCTCTGGGGCCAACGTCCTGACTTTC.

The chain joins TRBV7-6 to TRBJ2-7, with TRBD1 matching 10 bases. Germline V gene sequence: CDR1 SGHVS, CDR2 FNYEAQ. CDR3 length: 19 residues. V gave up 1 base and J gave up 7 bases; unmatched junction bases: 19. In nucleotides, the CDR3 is TGTGCCAGCAGCTTAGGACGGGGGGGCCCGGGACAGGGGAGTGGAGAGCAGTACTTC. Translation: CASSLGRGGPGQGSGEQYF. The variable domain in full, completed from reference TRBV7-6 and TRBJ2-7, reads GAGVSQSPRYKVTKRGQDVALRCDPISGHVSLYWYRQALGQGPEFLTYFNYEAQQDKSGLPNDRFSAERPEGSISTLTIQRTEQRDSAMYRCASSLGRGGPGQGSGEQYFGPGTRLTVT.

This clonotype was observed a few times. CDR3 sequence reads: CAISGGGGGTDTQYF. The CDR3 DNA reads TGTGCCATCAGTGGAGGCGGAGGGGGCACAGATACGCAGTATTTT. The gene calls are TRBV10-3 and TRBJ2-3; perhaps TRBD2 as D (6 bases). The CDR3 has 15 amino acids. V was trimmed by 4 bases and J by 1 base, leaving 12 bases between them. Looked up from germline, CDR1 is ENHRY and CDR2 is SYGVKD.

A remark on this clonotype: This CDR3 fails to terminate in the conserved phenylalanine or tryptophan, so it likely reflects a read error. As DNA, the CDR3 is TGTGCCAGCAGCCCCTACAGCAATGAGCAGTTCATC. As protein: CASSPYSNEQFI. The rearrangement links TRBV7-2 to TRBJ2-1, with D unclear. Germline values: CDR1 SGHTA, CDR2 FQGNSA. V was pared by 5 bases and J by 6 bases, with 8 bases between. The CDR3 sequence is 12 residues long.

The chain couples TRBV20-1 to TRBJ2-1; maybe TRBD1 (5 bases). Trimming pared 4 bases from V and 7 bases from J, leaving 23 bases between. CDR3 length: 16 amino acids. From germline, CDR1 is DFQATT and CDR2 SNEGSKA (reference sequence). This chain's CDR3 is CSAISRVGSPGNEQFF. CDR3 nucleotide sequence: TGCAGTGCTATTTCTAGGGTGGGGTCCCCAGGGAATGAGCAGTTCTTC.

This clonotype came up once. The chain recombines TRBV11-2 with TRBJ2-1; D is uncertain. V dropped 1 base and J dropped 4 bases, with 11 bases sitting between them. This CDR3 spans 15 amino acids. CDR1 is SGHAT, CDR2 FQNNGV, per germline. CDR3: CASSLVGLPYNEQFF. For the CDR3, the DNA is TGTGCCAGCAGCTTAGTCGGGTTGCCTTACAATGAGCAGTTCTTC.

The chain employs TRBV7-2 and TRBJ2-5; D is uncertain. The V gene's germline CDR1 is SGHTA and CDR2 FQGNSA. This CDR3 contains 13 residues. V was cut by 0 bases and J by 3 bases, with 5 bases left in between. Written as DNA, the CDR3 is TGTGCCAGCAGCTTAGCGTGGGAAGAGACCCAGTACTTC. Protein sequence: CASSLAWEETQYF.

CDR3 coding DNA: TGTGCCAGCAGTGTGGACAAACACTACGAGCAGTACTTC. This translates into CASSVDKHYEQYF. V and J are TRBV6-8 and TRBJ2-7; D is perhaps TRBD1 (5 bases). The CDR3 length is 13 residues. CDR1 is MNHGY and CDR2 is SAAAGT in the germline V gene. V was pared by 5 bases and J by 3 bases, with 11 bases between.

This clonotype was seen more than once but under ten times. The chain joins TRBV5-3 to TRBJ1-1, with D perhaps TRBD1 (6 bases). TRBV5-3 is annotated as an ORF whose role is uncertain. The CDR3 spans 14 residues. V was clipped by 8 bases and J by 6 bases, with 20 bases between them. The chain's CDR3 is CASRIRGASSEAFF. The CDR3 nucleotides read TGTGCCAGCAGGATAAGGGGGGCCAGCTCTGAAGCTTTCTTT.

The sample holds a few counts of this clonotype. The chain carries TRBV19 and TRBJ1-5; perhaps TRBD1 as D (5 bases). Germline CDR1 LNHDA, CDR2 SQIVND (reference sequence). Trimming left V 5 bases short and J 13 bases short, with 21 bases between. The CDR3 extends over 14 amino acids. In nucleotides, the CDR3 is TGTGCCAGTAGTTTATCCTCCGGCGGGGGACCGCAGCATTTT. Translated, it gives CASSLSSGGGPQHF.

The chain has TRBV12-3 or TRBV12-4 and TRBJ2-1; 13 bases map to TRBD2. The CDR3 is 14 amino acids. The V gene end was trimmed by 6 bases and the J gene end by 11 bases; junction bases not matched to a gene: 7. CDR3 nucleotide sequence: TGTGCCAGCAGACCGAGGACTAGCGGGGGAAAGCAGTTCTTC. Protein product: CASRPRTSGGKQFF.

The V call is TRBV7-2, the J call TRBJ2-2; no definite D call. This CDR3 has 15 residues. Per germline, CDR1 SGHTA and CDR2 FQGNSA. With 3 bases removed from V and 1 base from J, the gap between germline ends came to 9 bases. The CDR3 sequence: CASSFPPRNTGELFF. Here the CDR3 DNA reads TGTGCCAGCAGCTTCCCCCCCCGGAACACCGGGGAGCTGTTTTTT.

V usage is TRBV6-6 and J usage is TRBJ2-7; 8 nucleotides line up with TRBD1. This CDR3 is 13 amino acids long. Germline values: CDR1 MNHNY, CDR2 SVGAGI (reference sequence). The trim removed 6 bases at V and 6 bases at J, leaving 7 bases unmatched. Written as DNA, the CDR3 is TGTGCCAGCAGCAACAGGGGGTTGGGCGAGCAGTACTTC. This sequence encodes CASSNRGLGEQYF.

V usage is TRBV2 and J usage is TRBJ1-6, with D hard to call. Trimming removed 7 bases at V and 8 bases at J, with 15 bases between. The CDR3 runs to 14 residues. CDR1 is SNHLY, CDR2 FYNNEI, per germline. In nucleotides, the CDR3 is TGTGCCAGCAATATCCAGGTCCGGGATTCACCCCTCCACTTT. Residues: CASNIQVRDSPLHF.

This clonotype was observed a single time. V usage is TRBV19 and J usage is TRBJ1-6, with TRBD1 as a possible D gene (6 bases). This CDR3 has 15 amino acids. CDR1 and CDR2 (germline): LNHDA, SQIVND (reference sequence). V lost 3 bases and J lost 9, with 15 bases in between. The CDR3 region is CASSMGRRGGSPLHF. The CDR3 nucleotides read TGTGCCAGTAGTATGGGGCGGAGAGGGGGTTCACCCCTCCACTTT.

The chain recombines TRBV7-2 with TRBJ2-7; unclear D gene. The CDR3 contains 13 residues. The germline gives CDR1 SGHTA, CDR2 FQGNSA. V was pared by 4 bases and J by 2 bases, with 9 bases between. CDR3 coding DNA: TGTGCCAGCAGCTATGCGCCGGCCTACGAGCAGTACTTC. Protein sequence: CASSYAPAYEQYF.

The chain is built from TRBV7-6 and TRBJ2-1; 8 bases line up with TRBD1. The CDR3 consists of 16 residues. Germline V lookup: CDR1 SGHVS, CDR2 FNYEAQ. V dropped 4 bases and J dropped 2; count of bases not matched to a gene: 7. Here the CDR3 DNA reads TGTGCCAGCAGCTCAGGGGGCAAGGGTACCTACAATGAGCAGTTCTTC. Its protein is CASSSGGKGTYNEQFF.

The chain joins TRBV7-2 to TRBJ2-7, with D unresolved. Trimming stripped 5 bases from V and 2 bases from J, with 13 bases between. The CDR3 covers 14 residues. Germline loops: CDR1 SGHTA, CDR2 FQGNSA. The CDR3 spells CASSTVDAAYEQYF. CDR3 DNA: TGTGCCAGCAGCACCGTCGACGCTGCCTACGAGCAGTACTTC.

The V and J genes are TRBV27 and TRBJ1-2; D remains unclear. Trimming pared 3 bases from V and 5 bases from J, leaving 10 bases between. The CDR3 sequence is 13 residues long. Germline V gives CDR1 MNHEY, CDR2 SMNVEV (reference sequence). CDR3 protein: CASSFGKGYGYTF. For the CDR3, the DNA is TGTGCCAGCAGTTTTGGGAAAGGTTATGGCTACACCTTC.

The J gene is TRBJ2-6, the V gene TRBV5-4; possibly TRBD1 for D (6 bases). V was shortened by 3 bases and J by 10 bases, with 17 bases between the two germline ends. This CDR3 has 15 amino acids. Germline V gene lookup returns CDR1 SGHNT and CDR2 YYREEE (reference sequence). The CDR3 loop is CASSSGQPYTNVLTF. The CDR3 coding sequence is TGTGCCAGCAGCTCAGGACAGCCATACACAAACGTCCTGACTTTC.

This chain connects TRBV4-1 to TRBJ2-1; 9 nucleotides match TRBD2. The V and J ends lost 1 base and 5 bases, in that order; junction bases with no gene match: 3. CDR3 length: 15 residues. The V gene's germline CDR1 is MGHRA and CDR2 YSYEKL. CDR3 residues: CASSQVAGANNEQFF. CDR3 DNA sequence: TGCGCCAGCAGCCAAGTAGCGGGAGCCAACAATGAGCAGTTCTTC.

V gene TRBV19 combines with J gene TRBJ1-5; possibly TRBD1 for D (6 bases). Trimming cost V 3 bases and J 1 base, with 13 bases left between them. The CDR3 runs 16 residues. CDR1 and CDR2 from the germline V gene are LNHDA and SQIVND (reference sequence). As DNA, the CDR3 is TGTGCCAGTAGTATTGAAGGGGGGGCCAGCAATCAGCCCCAGCATTTT. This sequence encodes CASSIEGGASNQPQHF.

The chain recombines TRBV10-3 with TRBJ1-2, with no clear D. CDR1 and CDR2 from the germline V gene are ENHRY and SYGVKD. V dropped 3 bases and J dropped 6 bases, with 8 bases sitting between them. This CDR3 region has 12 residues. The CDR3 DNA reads TGTGCCATCAGTGATGGCCAGAATGGCTACACCTTC. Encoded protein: CAISDGQNGYTF.

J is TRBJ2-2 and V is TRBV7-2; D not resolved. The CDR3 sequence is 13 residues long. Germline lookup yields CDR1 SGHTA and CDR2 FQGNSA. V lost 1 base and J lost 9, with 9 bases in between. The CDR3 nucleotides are TGTGCCAGCAGCTTAGGCCAGGCGAGGGAGCTGTTTTTT. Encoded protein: CASSLGQARELFF.

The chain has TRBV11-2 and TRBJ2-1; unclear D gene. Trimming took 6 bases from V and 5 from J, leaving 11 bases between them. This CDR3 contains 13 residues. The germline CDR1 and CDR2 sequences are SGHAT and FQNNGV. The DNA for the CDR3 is TGTGCCAGCAGACCTTATGCTAACAATGAGCAGTTCTTC. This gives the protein CASRPYANNEQFF.

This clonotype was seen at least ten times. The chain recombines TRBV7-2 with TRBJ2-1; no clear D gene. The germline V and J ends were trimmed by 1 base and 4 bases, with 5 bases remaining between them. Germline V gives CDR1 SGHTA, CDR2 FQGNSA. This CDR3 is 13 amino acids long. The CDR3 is CASSLVLYNEQFF. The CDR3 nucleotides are TGTGCCAGCAGCTTAGTGCTGTACAATGAGCAGTTCTTC.